This T cell receptor (beta chain) is drawn from a study of blood T cell repertoires in COVID-19. Study details: Specimens from acute and convalescent COVID-19 originated in the United States, Italy and Spain. The cDNA or gDNA used as material had been derived from T cells, B-cell-depleted T cells, or PBMCs.

The assay was immunoSEQ multiplex PCR, and TCRdb's table has in-frame clones only and misses some. In the table there are 350,000 or so clones, around 87% of which are singletons. Patients at the Seattle site were enrolled during active infection and followed longitudinally. The V gene's germline CDR1 is KGHSH and CDR2 LQKENI. The ends lost 6 bases at V and 5 bases at J; junction bases unmatched: 1. This CDR3 region has 13 residues. The sequenced sample consisted of peripheral blood. The receptor's source is a woman between 25 and 40 years old with COVID-19, enrolled during active disease. This chain links TRBV18 with TRBJ2-4; 10 nucleotides align to TRBD1. CDR3 in amino acids: CASSGQGENIQYF. In DNA form, the CDR3 reads TGTGCCAGCTCCGGACAGGGGGAAAACATTCAGTACTTC.